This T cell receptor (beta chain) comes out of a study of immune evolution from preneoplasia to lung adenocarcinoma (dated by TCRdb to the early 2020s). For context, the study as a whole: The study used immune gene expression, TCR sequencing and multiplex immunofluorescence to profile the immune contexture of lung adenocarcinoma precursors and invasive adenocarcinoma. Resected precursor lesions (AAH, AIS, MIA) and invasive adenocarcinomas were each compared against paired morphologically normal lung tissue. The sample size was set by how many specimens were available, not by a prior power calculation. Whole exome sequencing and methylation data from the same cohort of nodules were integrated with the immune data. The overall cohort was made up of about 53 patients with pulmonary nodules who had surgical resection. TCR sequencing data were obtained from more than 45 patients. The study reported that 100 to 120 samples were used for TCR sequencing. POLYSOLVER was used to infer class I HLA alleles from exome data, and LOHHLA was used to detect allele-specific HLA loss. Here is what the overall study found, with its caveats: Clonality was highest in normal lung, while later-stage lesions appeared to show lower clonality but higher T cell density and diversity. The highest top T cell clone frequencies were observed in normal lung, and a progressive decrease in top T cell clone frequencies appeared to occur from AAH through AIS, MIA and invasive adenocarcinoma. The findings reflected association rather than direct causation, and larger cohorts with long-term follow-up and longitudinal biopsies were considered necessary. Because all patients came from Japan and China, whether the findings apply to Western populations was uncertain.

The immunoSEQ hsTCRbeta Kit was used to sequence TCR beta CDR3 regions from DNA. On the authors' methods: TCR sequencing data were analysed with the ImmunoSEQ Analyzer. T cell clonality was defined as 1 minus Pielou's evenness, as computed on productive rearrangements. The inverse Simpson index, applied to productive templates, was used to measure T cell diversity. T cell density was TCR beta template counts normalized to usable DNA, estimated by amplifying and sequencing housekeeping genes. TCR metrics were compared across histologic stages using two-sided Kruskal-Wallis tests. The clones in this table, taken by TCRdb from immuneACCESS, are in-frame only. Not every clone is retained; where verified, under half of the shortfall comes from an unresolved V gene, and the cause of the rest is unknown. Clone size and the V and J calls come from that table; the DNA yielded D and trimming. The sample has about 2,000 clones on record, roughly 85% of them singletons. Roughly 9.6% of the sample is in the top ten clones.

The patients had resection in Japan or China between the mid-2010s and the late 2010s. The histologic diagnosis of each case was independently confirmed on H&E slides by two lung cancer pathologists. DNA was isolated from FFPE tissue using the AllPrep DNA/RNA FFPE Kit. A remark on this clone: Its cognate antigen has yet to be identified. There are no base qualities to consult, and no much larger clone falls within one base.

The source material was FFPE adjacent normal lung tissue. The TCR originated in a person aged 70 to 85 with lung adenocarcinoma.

The CDR3 in this case is CASKGYKGGDGYTF. In nucleotide form, the sequence is TGTGCCAGTAAAGGTTATAAGGGGGGTGATGGCTACACCTTC. This receptor chain uses TRBV19 and TRBJ1-2; TRBD1 is perhaps the D gene, given 6 matching bases. CDR1 LNHDA and CDR2 SQIVND were looked up in the germline V gene (reference sequence). Reading from cysteine to phenylalanine, the CDR3 counts 14 amino acids. The kept DNA is CDR3 alone, 42 bases in frame from the first base. V is shortened by 7 bases, J by 6 bases, and the region joining them spans 18 bases. Where the CDR3 stops, the reference TRBV19 and TRBJ1-2 genes take over; the full variable domain is DGGITQSPKYLFRKEGQNVTLSCEQNLNHDAMYWYRQDPGQGLRLIYYSQIVNDFQKGDIAEGYSVSREKKESFPLTVTSAQKNPTAFYLCASKGYKGGDGYTFGSGTRLTVV.